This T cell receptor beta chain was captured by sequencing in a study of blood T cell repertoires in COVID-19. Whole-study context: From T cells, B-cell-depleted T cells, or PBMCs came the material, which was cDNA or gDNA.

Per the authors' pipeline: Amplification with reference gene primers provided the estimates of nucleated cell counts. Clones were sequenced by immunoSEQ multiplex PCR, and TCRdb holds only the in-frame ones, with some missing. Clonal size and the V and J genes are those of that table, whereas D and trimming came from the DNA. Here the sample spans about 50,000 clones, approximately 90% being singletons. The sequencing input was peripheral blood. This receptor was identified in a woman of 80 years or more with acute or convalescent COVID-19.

DNA for the CDR3: TGTGCCAGTAGTATGGGGACTAGCGGGACCAATGAGCAGTTCTTC. It translates to CASSMGTSGTNEQFF. The V call is TRBV19, the J call TRBJ2-1; TRBD2 agrees at 13 bases. The CDR3 covers 15 residues. V lost 3 bases to trimming and J lost 6 bases; unmatched junction nucleotides: 2. Germline CDR1 reads LNHDA; CDR2 reads SQIVND (reference sequence).